This T cell receptor (beta chain) comes out of a study of shared clonotypes between healthy human individuals. The V end lost 3 bases, the J end lost 4 bases, and 10 bases lay between the germline ends. CDR1 is LNHDA, CDR2 SQIVND, per germline (reference sequence). This CDR3 comprises 15 residues. Ten immunoSEQ deep assay plates were used by the authors to sequence unsorted PBMC DNA. Original analysis: Filtering differed since immunoSEQ provided only junctions, with no quality scores. Measured with immunoSEQ multiplex PCR; TCRdb has only the in-frame clones, and not every one. For V, J and clone size, that table is used; D and trimming come from the DNA. The data show about half a million clones, around 73% seen once. Study observations and caveats: Investigators expected sequencing depth to affect clonotype sharing among donors.

To note about this clone: No antigen is known for it.

None of the donors, who were healthy HIV-negative adults, had recently had acute infections or vaccinations. The J gene is TRBJ2-6, the V gene TRBV19, with D unresolved. This clonotype was obtained from a woman in her thirties or forties in good health. Some clones in this sample may be carry-over from other donors' samples. Material for sequencing was PBMCs. The CDR3 sequence: CASSIGPSGANVLTF. The CDR3 bases are TGTGCCAGTAGTATCGGCCCGAGCGGGGCCAACGTCCTGACTTTC.